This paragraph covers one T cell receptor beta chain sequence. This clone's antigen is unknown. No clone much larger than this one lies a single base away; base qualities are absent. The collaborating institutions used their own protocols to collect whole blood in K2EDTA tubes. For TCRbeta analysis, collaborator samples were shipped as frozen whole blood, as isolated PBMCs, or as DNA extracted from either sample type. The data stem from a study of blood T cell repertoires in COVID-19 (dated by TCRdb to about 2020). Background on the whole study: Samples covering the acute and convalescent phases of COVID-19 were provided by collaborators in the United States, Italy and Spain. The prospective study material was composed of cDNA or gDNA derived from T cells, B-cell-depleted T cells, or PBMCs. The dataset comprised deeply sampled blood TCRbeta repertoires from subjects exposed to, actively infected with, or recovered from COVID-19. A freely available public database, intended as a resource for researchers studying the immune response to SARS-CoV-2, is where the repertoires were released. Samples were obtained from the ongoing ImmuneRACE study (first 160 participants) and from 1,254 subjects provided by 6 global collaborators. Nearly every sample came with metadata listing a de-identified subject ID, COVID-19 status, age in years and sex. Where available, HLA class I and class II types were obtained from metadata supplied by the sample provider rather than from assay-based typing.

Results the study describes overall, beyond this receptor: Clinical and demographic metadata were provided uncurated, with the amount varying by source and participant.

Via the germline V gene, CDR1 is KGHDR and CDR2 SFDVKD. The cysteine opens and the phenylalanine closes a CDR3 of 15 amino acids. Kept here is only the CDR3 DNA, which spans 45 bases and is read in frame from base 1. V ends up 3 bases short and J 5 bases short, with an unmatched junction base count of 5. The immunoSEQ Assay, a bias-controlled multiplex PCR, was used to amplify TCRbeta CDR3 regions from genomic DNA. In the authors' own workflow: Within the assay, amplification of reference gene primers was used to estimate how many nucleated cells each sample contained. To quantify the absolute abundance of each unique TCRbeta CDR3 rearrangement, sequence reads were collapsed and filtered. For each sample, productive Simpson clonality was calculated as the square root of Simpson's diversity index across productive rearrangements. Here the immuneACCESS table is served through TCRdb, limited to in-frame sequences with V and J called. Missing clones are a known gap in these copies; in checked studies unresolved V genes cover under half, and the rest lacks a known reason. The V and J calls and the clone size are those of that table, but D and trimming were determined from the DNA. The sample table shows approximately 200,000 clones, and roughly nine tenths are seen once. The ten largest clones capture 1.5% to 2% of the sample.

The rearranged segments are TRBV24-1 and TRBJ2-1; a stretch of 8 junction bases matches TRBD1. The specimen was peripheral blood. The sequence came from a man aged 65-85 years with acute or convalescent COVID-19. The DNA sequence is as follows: TGTGCCACCAGTGATAGCGGACAGGGAGACAATGAGCAGTTCTTC. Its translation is CATSDSGQGDNEQFF.